This T cell receptor beta chain was profiled in a study of T cells in Graves' hyperthyroidism and ophthalmopathy. Recently diagnosed hyperthyroidism of less than 2 months' duration affected patients aged 18 to 65. PBMCs were collected from an approximately 10 ml volume of fresh peripheral blood. This clonotype turned up a few times. Regions amplified from RNA transcripts were the TCR beta CDR3 regions. With the HTBI primer set, the TCR CDR3 went through a first round of RT-PCR. TCRdb re-called the multiplex PCR reads through MiXCR, storing one row per CDR3 protein. The table records a few hundred thousand distinct CDR3 sequences, 14% to 15% of them present only once. Trimming shortened V by 0 bases and J by 5 bases, and 6 bases separated the two germline ends. The length of the CDR3 is 13 residues. Germline V CDR1 and CDR2: SGHRS, YFSETQ.

The gene calls are TRBV5-1 and TRBJ2-1, with D perhaps TRBD1 (5 bases). The sequence derives from a woman in her twenties or thirties with Graves' hyperthyroidism. Source material: blood. The CDR3 sequence is CASSLARDNEQFF. In DNA form, the CDR3 reads TGCGCCAGCAGCTTGGCCAGGGACAATGAGCAGTTCTTC.